The sequence of this TCR beta chain was determined in a study of T cells in Graves' hyperthyroidism and ophthalmopathy (dated by TCRdb to the late 2010s). Some background on the complete study: Peripheral blood was sampled at the time of initial diagnosis, prior to any treatment. A discovery cohort of about 100 patients, 43 with Graves' ophthalmopathy and about 58 with stable Graves' hyperthyroidism, was used to find distinguishing TCR V-J signatures. Whether ophthalmopathy could be predicted prospectively was tested in an independent validation cohort made up of under 20 hyperthyroidism patients plus 17 patients who later progressed to ophthalmopathy. The 85 to 100 discovery patients were divided at random into training and test sets in a 7:3 ratio. In several Graves' hyperthyroidism patients, the study also compared T-cell repertoires from thyroid tissue with T-cell repertoires from blood. After blood sampling, hyperthyroidism patients were treated with methimazole at a starting dose of 30 mg daily, and ophthalmopathy patients were treated with high-dose intravenous methylprednisolone. The paper reports TCR Vbeta CDR3 sequencing of approximately 140 peripheral blood samples: approximately 41 ophthalmopathy, approximately 74 hyperthyroidism and approximately 17 progressor patients. Results and caveats for the whole study, not just this receptor: Sample size was not statistically predetermined, and investigators were not blinded to group allocation. Ophthalmopathy was separated from stable hyperthyroidism by a 13 V-J signature model, with about 88% sensitivity and 81% to 82% specificity obtained in cross-validation and 80%/75% obtained in testing. During validation, the model predicted progression to ophthalmopathy a median of around 7 months ahead of onset, with around 71% sensitivity and 72% to 80% specificity. Most expanded thyroid clonotypes (frequency above 0.001) were also found in blood, which suggests that blood repertoires may mirror thyroid immune responses.

The TCR beta CDR3 regions were amplified from the RNA transcripts. For the first round of RT-PCR on the TCR CDR3, the HTBI primer set was used together with the Qiagen OneStep RT-PCR kit. A second multiplex PCR round built the libraries, followed by size selection and purification. The libraries were sequenced on an Illumina HiSeq2000 using paired-end 100 bp reads. The published analysis was carried out like this. SOAPnuke was used to process the raw data, throwing out any read that contained adapters or uncalled bases, had a mean Phred below 15, or lacked an exact constant-primer or identifier match. High-quality paired reads were merged using COPE v1.2.5, and each unique nucleotide sequence was defined as a clonotype. Clonotypes were aligned to IMGT TRBV, TRBD and TRBJ reference segments using MiTCR v1.1. The analysis was restricted to V-J combinations with a frequency above 0.0001, which together covered 99.2% of the repertoires. The TCS score was defined as the ratio of F50 (clonal expansion) to E x V (chaos), calculated using BLOSUM62-based TCRdist between CDR3 peptides within each V-J. Welch's t-statistics and random forest reduced around 520 V-J features to fewer than 15, which were used in a naive Bayes classifier (R e1071). The similarity between thyroid and blood repertoires was quantified using the Morisita-Horn index. Through fastp at Q25 and MiXCR, TCRdb rebuilt clones from the public reads, retaining in-frame beta chains. Each CDR3 protein gets just one entry, which takes the most common genes and DNA from the rows behind it. In this record, the V and J calls reflect TCRdb's handling and not the investigators' own analysis. Within this sample are hundreds of thousands of distinct CDR3 sequences, with roughly a third of them counted one time only. In total, the top ten clones hold more than 25% of the sample.

Reading from cysteine to phenylalanine, the CDR3 counts 16 amino acids. CDR3 DNA only is kept here, 48 bases in frame from base 1. Reading the germline V gene (reference sequence) gives CDR1 MNHNY and CDR2 SVGAGI. V and J are truncated by 4 bases and 2 bases respectively, leaving an intervening sequence of 17 bases. Stable Graves' hyperthyroidism was defined as the absence of progression to ophthalmopathy over 18 months of follow-up. The hyperthyroidism patients were between 18 and 65 years old and newly diagnosed, with a disease duration of less than 2 months. Exclusion was applied to patients with uncontrolled infections, other autoimmune diseases, pregnancy or lactation. Diagnoses relied on clinical symptoms, serum thyroxine and TRAb, thyroid ultrasound and orbital computed tomography. Ficoll-Paque density gradient centrifugation was used to isolate PBMCs from about 10 ml of fresh peripheral blood. Total RNA was extracted with Trizol reagent, and quality was checked on an Agilent 2100 Bioanalyzer.

This clonotype was found a few times. Its antigen is unknown. No base quality information exists; no much larger clone differs at one position. Recombination linked TRBV6-6 to TRBJ1-2; the D segment cannot be called with confidence. This TCR came from a woman in her thirties or forties with Graves' hyperthyroidism. Input material: blood. The CDR3 protein: CASSLRRGILNYGYTF. The DNA sequence is TGTGCCAGCAGTTTACGGAGAGGGATTCTAAACTATGGCTACACCTTC.